These 21 T cell receptor beta chains originate from one sample sequenced in a study of T cell responses to AZD1222 COVID-19 vaccine. Sequencing used immunoSEQ multiplex PCR; TCRdb keeps in-frame clones, though not all of them. The sample comprises roughly 93,000 clones, around 92% of which are singletons, and approximately 2.8% rests with the top ten. Sequenced here: peripheral blood, sampled on day 0 of MenACWY control vaccination. The receptors stem from an adult in good health.

The rearrangement joins TRBV2 to TRBJ2-1; 12 bases align to TRBD2. CDR1 and CDR2 from the germline V gene are SNHLY and FYNNEI. The CDR3 has 14 residues. J was trimmed by 10 bases and V by 4 bases; bases with no gene match: 5. CDR3 sequence: CASSVGLAGTEQFF. For the CDR3, the DNA is TGTGCCAGCAGTGTAGGACTAGCGGGAACCGAGCAGTTCTTC.

The V and J genes are TRBV2 and TRBJ1-1; unclear D gene. The V gene's germline CDR1 is SNHLY and CDR2 FYNNEI. V was pared by 7 bases and J by 6 bases, with 15 bases between. The CDR3 extends over 13 amino acids. CDR3 loop: CASMWDYGAEAFF. CDR3 coding DNA: TGTGCCAGCATGTGGGATTACGGGGCTGAAGCTTTCTTT.

V gene TRBV10-3 combines with J gene TRBJ2-7; possible D gene TRBD2, 6 bases. The CDR3 loop spans 11 amino acids. Looked up from germline, CDR1 is ENHRY and CDR2 is SYGVKD. The V end was cut by 8 bases, the J end by 6 bases, with 11 bases between. The CDR3 loop is CAIAWRGEQYF. CDR3 sequence (DNA): TGTGCCATCGCCTGGCGGGGCGAGCAGTACTTC.

The rearrangement links TRBV6-5 to TRBJ1-3; unclear D gene. V was clipped by 7 bases and J by 5 bases, with 9 bases between them. CDR1 and CDR2 (germline): MNHEY, SVGAGI. The CDR3 has 12 amino acids. DNA for the CDR3: TGTGCCAGCATGGTGATCCGAAACACCATATATTTT. It yields the protein CASMVIRNTIYF.

The chain combines TRBV5-1 with TRBJ1-2; possible D gene TRBD1, 5 bases. This CDR3 has 15 residues. Trimming stripped 0 bases from V and 2 bases from J, with 11 bases between. Germline V gene lookup returns CDR1 SGHRS and CDR2 YFSETQ. CDR3 sequence: CASSLVGGTNYGYTF. CDR3 DNA: TGCGCCAGCAGCTTGGTGGGGGGGACGAACTATGGCTACACCTTC.

This clone was observed a single time. The chain joins TRBV10-3 to TRBJ1-6; possible D gene TRBD1, 6 bases. Trimming shortened V by 4 bases and J by 7 bases, and 14 bases separated the two germline ends. Germline values: CDR1 ENHRY, CDR2 SYGVKD. This CDR3 region has 15 residues. DNA for the CDR3: TGTGCCATCAGTGGATCCGACAGGTCCAATTCACCCCTCCACTTT. Amino acids: CAISGSDRSNSPLHF.

The sample holds one count of this clone. The V gene is TRBV18, the J gene TRBJ1-2, with D tentatively TRBD1 (6 bases). V was cut by 1 base and J by 4 bases, with 13 bases left in between. CDR1 is KGHSH and CDR2 is LQKENI in the germline V gene. The CDR3 extends over 15 amino acids. The CDR3 DNA sequence: TGTGCCAGCTCACCACAACAAGGGGGGACCTATGGCTACACCTTC. Its protein is CASSPQQGGTYGYTF. The variable domain in full, completed from reference TRBV18 and TRBJ1-2, reads NAGVMQNPRHLVRRRGQEARLRCSPMKGHSHVYWYRQLPEEGLKFMVYLQKENIIDESGMPKERFSAEFPKEGPSILRIQQVVRGDSAAYFCASSPQQGGTYGYTFGSGTRLTVV.

The V call is TRBV5-5, the J call TRBJ1-3; D may be TRBD1 (5 bases). This CDR3 spans 16 amino acids. Trimming shortened V by 4 bases and J by 3 bases, and 17 bases separated the two germline ends. Germline-derived CDR1 and CDR2 are SGHKS and YYEKEE (reference sequence). Here the CDR3 reads CASSGGTGQDGNTIYF. Written as DNA, the CDR3 is TGTGCCAGCAGCGGGGGGACCGGGCAGGATGGAAACACCATATATTTT.

The genes are TRBV4-1 and TRBJ2-3; D not resolved. V was cut by 1 base and J by 5 bases, with 10 bases left in between. In germline, CDR1 is MGHRA, CDR2 YSYEKL. There are 14 residues in the CDR3. CDR3 residues: CASSQGPRGDTQYF. The DNA for the CDR3 is TGCGCCAGCAGCCAAGGACCCCGAGGAGATACGCAGTATTTT.

In this sample, this clone turned up a few times. Other DNA sequences within the sample encode an identical CDR3. The chain recombines TRBV6-5 with TRBJ1-2, with D uncertain. V was cut by 1 base and J by 6 bases, with 12 bases left in between. CDR3 length: 14 residues. Germline CDR1 reads MNHEY; CDR2 reads SVGAGI. In DNA form, the CDR3 reads TGTGCCAGCAGTTACTGGCCAGGAGAGGATGGCTACACCTTC. It specifies CASSYWPGEDGYTF.

This chain connects TRBV3-1 (or the pseudogene TRBV3-2) to TRBJ1-2; 9 positions match TRBD1. V dropped 1 base and J dropped 7; count of bases not matched to a gene: 7. The CDR3 runs to 15 residues. Per the germline V gene, CDR1 is LGHDT and CDR2 is YNNKEL (reference sequence). CDR3 nucleotides: TGTGCCAGCAGCCAAGGGACAGGGGACATTACTGGCTACACCTTC. This sequence encodes CASSQGTGDITGYTF.

J is TRBJ1-6 and V is TRBV6-5, with 10 bases identical to TRBD1. V dropped 5 bases and J dropped 10; count of bases not matched to a gene: 5. CDR3 size: 14 residues. From germline, CDR1 is MNHEY and CDR2 SVGAGI. The CDR3 sequence: CASSRTGGGSPLHF. The CDR3 coding sequence is TGTGCCAGCAGTAGGACAGGGGGAGGATCACCCCTCCACTTT.

The CDR3 protein is CASSSQQGRDTEAFF. The CDR3 bases are TGTGCCAGCAGCTCTCAACAGGGGAGGGACACTGAAGCTTTCTTT. The V and J genes are TRBV7-3 and TRBJ1-1, with 7 nucleotides matching TRBD1. Trimming removed 4 bases from V and 3 bases from J; junction bases left unmatched: 8. The CDR3 runs to 15 residues. Germline loops: CDR1 SGHTA, CDR2 FQGTGA.

The gene calls are TRBV2 and TRBJ2-5; TRBD2 agrees at 10 bases. Germline CDR1 SNHLY, CDR2 FYNNEI. The CDR3 runs to 10 residues. V shed 10 bases, J shed 12 bases, and the junction held 5 bases outside the gene matches. Written as DNA, the CDR3 is TGTGCCACCAAAACTAGCGGGGAGTACTTC. Its protein is CATKTSGEYF.

This clone has only a few counts. The chain joins TRBV7-2 to TRBJ2-4; tentatively, D is TRBD1 or TRBD2 (5 bases each). Germline lookup yields CDR1 SGHTA and CDR2 FQGNSA. The CDR3 is made up of 18 amino acids. Trimming pared 0 bases from V and 1 base from J, leaving 16 bases between. The CDR3: CASSLAGVGVAAKNIQYF. In nucleotides, the CDR3 is TGTGCCAGCAGCTTAGCGGGGGTCGGCGTGGCGGCCAAAAACATTCAGTACTTC.

The chain employs TRBV7-3 and TRBJ2-7; possibly TRBD2 for D (6 bases). The germline V gene has CDR1 SGHTA and CDR2 FQGTGA. V was cut by 9 bases and J by 6 bases, with 15 bases left in between. The CDR3 runs 12 residues. CDR3: CARYGGRREQYF. In DNA, the CDR3 is TGTGCCAGGTACGGGGGTCGGCGCGAGCAGTACTTC.

The V gene is TRBV5-8, the J gene TRBJ1-5, with D perhaps TRBD1 (5 bases). Trimming took 5 bases from V and 6 from J, leaving 15 bases between them. This CDR3 has 14 amino acids. Germline CDR1 reads SGHTS; CDR2 reads YDEGEE. CDR3 region: CASRWQGTAQPQHF. The CDR3 DNA reads as TGTGCCAGCAGGTGGCAGGGTACAGCTCAGCCCCAGCATTTT.

A single count supports this clone. The chain joins TRBV7-8 to TRBJ1-2; the match to TRBD1 covers 8 bases. CDR3 length: 13 residues. Germline CDR1 is SGHVS and CDR2 is FQNEAQ. V was clipped by 5 bases and J by 3 bases; unmatched bases: 2. CDR3 DNA sequence: TGTGCCAGCAGCATACAGGGGGACTATGGCTACACCTTC. It translates to CASSIQGDYGYTF.

This clone has only one observation. The CDR3 DNA sequence: TGTGCCAGCAGCTTATGGGGGGTCAGGGATTCACCCCTCCACTTT. Its protein product is CASSLWGVRDSPLHF. The chain carries TRBV7-9 and TRBJ1-6; a weak D match, TRBD1 (5 bases). Germline CDR1 reads SEHNR; CDR2 reads FQNEAQ (reference sequence). The CDR3 is 15 residues long. V lost 2 bases, J lost 8 bases, and 13 bases lay in between.

The rearrangement uses TRBV29-1 and TRBJ2-2; TRBD1 matches 7 bases. Germline CDR1 is SQVTM and CDR2 is ANQGSEA. Germline trimming cut 7 bases from V and 6 bases from J; bases unmatched to any gene: 5. CDR3 size: 12 residues. This chain's CDR3 is CSAATGSGELFF. In DNA, the CDR3 is TGCAGCGCCGCGACAGGGTCCGGGGAGCTGTTTTTT.

The J gene is TRBJ2-2, the V gene TRBV19; D remains unclear. Germline CDR1 is LNHDA and CDR2 is SQIVND (reference sequence). V was clipped by 3 bases and J by 6 bases, with 8 bases between them. The CDR3 runs 13 residues. CDR3 in DNA: TGTGCCAGTAGTATCTCTTGGGCCGGGGAGCTGTTTTTT. This sequence encodes CASSISWAGELFF.